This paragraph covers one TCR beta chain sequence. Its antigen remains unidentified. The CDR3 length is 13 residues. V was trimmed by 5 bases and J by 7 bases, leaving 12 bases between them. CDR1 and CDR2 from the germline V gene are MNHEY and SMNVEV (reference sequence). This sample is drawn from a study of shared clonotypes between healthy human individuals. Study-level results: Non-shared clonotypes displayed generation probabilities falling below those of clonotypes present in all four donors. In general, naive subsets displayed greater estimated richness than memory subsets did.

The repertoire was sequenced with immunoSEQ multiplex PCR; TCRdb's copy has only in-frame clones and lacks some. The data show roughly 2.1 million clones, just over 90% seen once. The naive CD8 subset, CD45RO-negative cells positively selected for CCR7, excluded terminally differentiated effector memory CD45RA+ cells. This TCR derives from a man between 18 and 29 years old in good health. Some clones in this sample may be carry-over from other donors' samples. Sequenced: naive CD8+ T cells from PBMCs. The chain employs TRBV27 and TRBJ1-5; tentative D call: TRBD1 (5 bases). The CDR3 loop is CASSVRVAQPQHF. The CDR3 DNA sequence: TGTGCCAGCAGTGTCAGGGTGGCGCAGCCCCAGCATTTT.